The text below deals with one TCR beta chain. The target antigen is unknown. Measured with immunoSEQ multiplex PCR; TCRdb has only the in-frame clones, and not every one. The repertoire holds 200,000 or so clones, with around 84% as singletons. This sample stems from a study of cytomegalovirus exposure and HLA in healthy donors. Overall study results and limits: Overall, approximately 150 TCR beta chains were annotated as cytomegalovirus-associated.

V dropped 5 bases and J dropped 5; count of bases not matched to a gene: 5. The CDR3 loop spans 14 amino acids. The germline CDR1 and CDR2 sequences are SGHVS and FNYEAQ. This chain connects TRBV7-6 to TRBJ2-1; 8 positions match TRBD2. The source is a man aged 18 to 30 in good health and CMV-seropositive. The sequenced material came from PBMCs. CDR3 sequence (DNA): TGTGCCAGCAGCAGGACTAGCCAAAACAATGAGCAGTTCTTC. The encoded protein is CASSRTSQNNEQFF.